This is a list of T cell receptor beta chains from one sample in a study of post-analysis software for immune sequencing data. In TCRdb, the PCR reads were re-called with MiXCR into one record per CDR3 protein. The sample includes approximately 770,000 distinct CDR3 sequences, under 60% of them seen just once. Material for sequencing was blood. The receptors stem from a girl aged 5-17 years with multiple sclerosis. Both conserved end residues are part of each CDR3. D genes are given only for firm matches. Clone size appears in some rows only: once, few, many, or a class for an expanded clone.

d_call	j_call	v_call	clone_size	cdr3_aa	cdr3_nt
NA	TRBJ2-5	TRBV7-3	few	CASSFDLGETQYF	TGTGCCAGCAGCTTCGACCTCGGAGAGACCCAGTACTTC
NA	TRBJ2-3	TRBV20-1	NA	CSATHDTQYF	TGCAGTGCTACGCACGATACGCAGTATTTT
TRBD2	TRBJ2-1	TRBV5-1	NA	CASSLEGREGRTEQFF	TGCGCCAGCAGCTTGGAGGGGCGGGAGGGGCGCACTGAGCAGTTCTTC
TRBD2	TRBJ2-7	TRBV15	NA	CATSILRGGYEQYF	TGTGCCACCAGCATTCTACGGGGGGGTTACGAGCAGTACTTC
TRBD1	TRBJ2-1	TRBV9	NA	CASSAGQAPYNEQFF	TGTGCCAGCAGCGCGGGACAGGCACCTTACAATGAGCAGTTCTTC
NA	TRBJ2-1	TRBV5-1	NA	CASSFGFPEGYNEQFF	TGCGCCAGCAGCTTTGGTTTTCCGGAGGGCTACAATGAGCAGTTCTTC
TRBD1	TRBJ2-1	TRBV12-3/TRBV12-4	many	CASSPTGGSYNEQFF	TGTGCCAGCAGTCCAACAGGGGGGTCCTACAATGAGCAGTTCTTC
TRBD1	TRBJ1-2	TRBV7-9	once	CASGLVGDSYGYTF	TGTGCCAGCGGCTTAGTGGGGGACAGCTATGGCTACACCTTC
TRBD2	TRBJ2-1	TRBV3-1	NA	CASSHMSERDHNEQFF	TGTGCCAGCAGCCATATGAGCGAGCGGGACCACAATGAGCAGTTCTTC
TRBD1	TRBJ2-5	TRBV7-9	few	CASSLQGQGPYQETQYF	TGTGCCAGCAGCTTACAAGGACAGGGACCGTACCAAGAGACCCAGTACTTC
TRBD1	TRBJ2-1	TRBV29-1	once	CSVAGGEDNEQFF	TGCAGCGTTGCAGGGGGTGAGGACAATGAGCAGTTCTTC
NA	TRBJ2-5	TRBV7-2	once	CASSSMTALEETQYF	TGTGCCAGCAGCTCCATGACAGCCCTGGAAGAGACCCAGTACTTC
TRBD1	TRBJ2-7	TRBV12-3/TRBV12-4	NA	CASSGETGTLYEQYF	TGTGCCAGCAGTGGGGAGACAGGGACCCTTTACGAGCAGTACTTC
NA	TRBJ2-7	TRBV30	NA	CAWSLGKWEGVGEQYF	TGTGCCTGGAGTTTGGGAAAGTGGGAGGGGGTGGGCGAGCAGTACTTC
NA	TRBJ2-7	TRBV7-2	NA	CASSLGGNANYEQYF	TGTGCCAGCAGCTTAGGAGGCAATGCTAACTACGAGCAGTACTTC
NA	TRBJ1-2	TRBV30	many	CAWSVGGYGYTF	TGTGCCTGGAGTGTAGGGGGCTATGGCTACACCTTC
TRBD2	TRBJ2-3	TRBV15	NA	CATSRGTSSTEDTDTQYF	TGTGCCACCAGCAGAGGGACTAGCTCCACCGAGGACACAGATACGCAGTATTTT
TRBD2	TRBJ2-3	TRBV20-1	NA	CSALLLAGGHGTQYF	TGCAGTGCTCTCCTACTAGCGGGAGGGCATGGTACGCAGTATTTT
NA	TRBJ2-2	TRBV15	NA	CATSRESGVGELFF	TGTGCCACCAGCAGAGAGTCAGGGGTCGGGGAGCTGTTTTTT
TRBD1	TRBJ2-3	TRBV20-1	NA	CSAHTGTGNPDTQYF	TGCAGTGCACACACCGGGACAGGGAACCCAGATACGCAGTATTTT
NA	TRBJ2-7	TRBV28	few	CASSGSSVYEQYF	TGTGCCAGCAGCGGGAGTAGCGTCTACGAGCAGTACTTC
NA	TRBJ1-2	TRBV5-1	NA	CASTMGTQNYGYTF	TGCGCCAGCACAATGGGGACACAGAACTATGGCTACACCTTC
NA	TRBJ2-3	TRBV27	few	CASTLKGLPTDTQYF	TGTGCCAGCACCCTTAAGGGACTTCCTACAGATACGCAGTATTTT
TRBD2	TRBJ2-3	TRBV29-1	NA	CSVAGTSGADTQYF	TGCAGCGTCGCCGGGACTAGCGGTGCAGATACGCAGTATTTT
NA	TRBJ2-5	TRBV27	NA	CASSHDWEEVQETQYF	TGTGCCAGCAGTCACGACTGGGAAGAAGTCCAAGAGACCCAGTACTTC
TRBD1	TRBJ1-2	TRBV6-2/TRBV6-3	NA	CASSSPPRQGPSNYGYTF	TGTGCCAGCAGTTCGCCCCCTCGACAGGGGCCGTCCAACTATGGCTACACCTTC
TRBD2	TRBJ2-7	TRBV7-6	few	CASSPLSAGGPGEQYF	TGTGCCAGCAGCCCCCTCTCTGCGGGAGGGCCGGGCGAGCAGTACTTC
NA	TRBJ2-5	TRBV10-3	few	CATLETELGTQYF	TGTGCCACCCTGGAGACAGAGCTGGGGACCCAGTACTTC
NA	TRBJ2-7	TRBV20-1	NA	CSASGLSGTYEQYF	TGCAGTGCTAGTGGGCTCTCCGGGACCTACGAGCAGTACTTC
TRBD2	TRBJ2-7	TRBV7-8	NA	CASSLSGLAGDYEQYF	TGTGCCAGCAGCTTGAGTGGACTAGCGGGAGACTACGAGCAGTACTTC